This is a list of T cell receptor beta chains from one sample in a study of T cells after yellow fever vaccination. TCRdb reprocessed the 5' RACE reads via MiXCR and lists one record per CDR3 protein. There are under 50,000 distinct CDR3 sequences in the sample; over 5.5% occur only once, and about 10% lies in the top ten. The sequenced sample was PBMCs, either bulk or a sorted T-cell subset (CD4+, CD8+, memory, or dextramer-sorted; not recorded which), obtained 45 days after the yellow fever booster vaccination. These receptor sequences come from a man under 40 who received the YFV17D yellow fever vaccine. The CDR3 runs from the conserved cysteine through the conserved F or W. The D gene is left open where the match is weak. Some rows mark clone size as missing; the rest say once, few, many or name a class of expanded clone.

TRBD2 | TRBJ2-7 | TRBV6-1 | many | CASSPPPGLAGAYEQYF | TGTGCCAGCAGTCCTCCCCCGGGACTAGCGGGAGCATACGAGCAGTACTTC
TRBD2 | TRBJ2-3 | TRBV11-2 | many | CASSSRAGGTDTQYF | TGTGCCAGCAGCTCCCGAGCGGGAGGCACAGATACGCAGTATTTT
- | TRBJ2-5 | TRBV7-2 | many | CASSLEWTVQETQYF | TGTGCCAGCAGCTTAGAGTGGACAGTACAAGAGACCCAGTACTTC
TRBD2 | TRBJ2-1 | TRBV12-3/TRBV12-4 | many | CASSLGRENEQFF | TGTGCCAGCAGCCTAGGGCGGGAGAATGAGCAGTTCTTC
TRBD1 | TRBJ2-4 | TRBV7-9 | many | CASSKLGQGTKNIQYF | TGTGCCAGCAGCAAACTGGGACAGGGGACCAAAAACATTCAGTACTTC
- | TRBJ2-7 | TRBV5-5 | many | CASSPESGGSYEQYF | TGTGCCAGCAGCCCCGAATCTGGCGGATCCTACGAGCAGTACTTC
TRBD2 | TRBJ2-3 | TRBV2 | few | CASSRLAGVRTDTQYF | TGTGCCAGCAGCCGGCTAGCGGGAGTAAGGACAGATACGCAGTATTTT
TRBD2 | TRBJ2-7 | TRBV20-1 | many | CSATPAGDRTEQYF | TGCAGTGCCACACCCGCGGGAGATCGTACCGAGCAGTACTTC
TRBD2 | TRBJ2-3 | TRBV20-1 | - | CSARSGTSGRAQDTQYF | TGCAGTGCTAGGTCCGGGACTAGCGGGAGGGCCCAAGATACGCAGTATTTT
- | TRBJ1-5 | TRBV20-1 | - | CSARDSSVGTNQPQHF | TGCAGTGCTAGAGATAGTTCCGTAGGGACCAATCAGCCCCAGCATTTT
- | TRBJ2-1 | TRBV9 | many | CASSGAHERNEQFF | TGTGCCAGCAGCGGGGCCCATGAACGCAATGAGCAGTTCTTC
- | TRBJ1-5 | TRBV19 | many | CASSILGDSNQPQHF | TGTGCCAGTAGTATCCTCGGGGATAGCAATCAGCCCCAGCATTTT
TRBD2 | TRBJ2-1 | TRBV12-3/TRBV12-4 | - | CARTGGLASLSEQFF | TGTGCCAGGACCGGGGGACTAGCAAGCCTAAGTGAGCAGTTCTTC
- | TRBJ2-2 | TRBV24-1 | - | CATSASGNTGELFF | TGTGCCACCAGTGCTTCAGGGAACACCGGGGAGCTGTTTTTT
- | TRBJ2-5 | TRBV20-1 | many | CSALSGKETQYF | TGCAGTGCTCTTAGCGGAAAAGAGACCCAGTACTTC